This TCR beta chain was found in a study of human thymus T cells. Libraries were prepared by immunoSEQ multiplex PCR; TCRdb keeps only in-frame clonotypes and omits some of them. The table shows tens of thousands of clones, with roughly 94% occurring only once. This CDR3 region has 14 residues. Trimming removed 7 bases at V and 0 bases at J, with 12 bases between. Looked up from germline, CDR1 is MNHEY and CDR2 is SMNVEV (reference sequence). V and J are TRBV27 and TRBJ1-1, with TRBD1 as a possible D gene (6 bases). The sequence was obtained from a girl under three years old with a congenital heart defect but otherwise immunologically healthy. Source material: blood. The CDR3 sequence is CASTPQGLNTEAFF. DNA of the CDR3: TGTGCCAGCACCCCCCAGGGGTTGAACACTGAAGCTTTCTTT.